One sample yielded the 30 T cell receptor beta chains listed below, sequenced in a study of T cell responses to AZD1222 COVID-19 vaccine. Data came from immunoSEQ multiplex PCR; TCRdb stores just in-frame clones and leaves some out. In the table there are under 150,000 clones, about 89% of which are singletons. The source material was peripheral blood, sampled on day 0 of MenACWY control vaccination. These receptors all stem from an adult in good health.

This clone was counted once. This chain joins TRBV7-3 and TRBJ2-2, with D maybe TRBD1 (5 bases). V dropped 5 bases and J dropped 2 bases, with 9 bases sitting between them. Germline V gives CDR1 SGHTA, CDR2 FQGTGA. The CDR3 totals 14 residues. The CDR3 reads CASSVDRNTGELFF. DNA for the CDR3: TGTGCCAGCAGCGTAGACAGAAACACCGGGGAGCTGTTTTTT.

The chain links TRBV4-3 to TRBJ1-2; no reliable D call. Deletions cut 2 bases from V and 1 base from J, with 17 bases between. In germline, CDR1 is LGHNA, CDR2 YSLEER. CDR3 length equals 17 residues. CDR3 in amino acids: CASSQPGAGSVNYGYTF. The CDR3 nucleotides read TGCGCCAGCAGCCAACCCGGCGCGGGCAGCGTTAACTATGGCTACACCTTC.

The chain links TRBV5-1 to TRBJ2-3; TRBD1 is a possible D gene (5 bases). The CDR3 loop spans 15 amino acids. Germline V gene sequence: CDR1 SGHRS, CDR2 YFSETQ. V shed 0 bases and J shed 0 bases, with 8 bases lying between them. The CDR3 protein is CASSLGQTSTDTQYF. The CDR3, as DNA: TGCGCCAGCAGCTTGGGACAGACTAGCACAGATACGCAGTATTTT.

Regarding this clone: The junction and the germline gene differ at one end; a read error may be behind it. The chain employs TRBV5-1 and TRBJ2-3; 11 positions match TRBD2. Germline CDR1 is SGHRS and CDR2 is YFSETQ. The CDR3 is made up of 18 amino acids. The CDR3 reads CASSLATSGARSTDTQYF. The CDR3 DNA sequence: TGCGCCAGCAGTTTGGCGACTAGCGGGGCCCGTAGCACAGATACGCAGTATTTT. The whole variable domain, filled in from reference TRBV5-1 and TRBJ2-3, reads KAGVTQTPRYLIKTRGQQVTLSCSPISGHRSVSWYQQTPGQGLQFLFEYFSETQRNKGNFPGRFSGRQFSNSRSEMNVSTLELGDSALYLCASSLATSGARSTDTQYFGPGTRLTVL.

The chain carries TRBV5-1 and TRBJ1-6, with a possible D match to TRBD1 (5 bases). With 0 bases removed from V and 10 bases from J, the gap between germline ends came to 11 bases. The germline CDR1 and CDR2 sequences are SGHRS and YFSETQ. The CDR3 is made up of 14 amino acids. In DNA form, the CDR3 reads TGCGCCAGCAGCTTGGTGGAGGGGCACTCACCCCTCCACTTT. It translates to CASSLVEGHSPLHF.

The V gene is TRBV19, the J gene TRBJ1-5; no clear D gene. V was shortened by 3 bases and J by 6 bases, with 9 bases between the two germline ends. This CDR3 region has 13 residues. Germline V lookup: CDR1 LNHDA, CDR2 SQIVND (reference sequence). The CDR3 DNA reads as TGTGCCAGTAGTATCCAGGACGGTCAGCCCCAGCATTTT. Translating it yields CASSIQDGQPQHF.

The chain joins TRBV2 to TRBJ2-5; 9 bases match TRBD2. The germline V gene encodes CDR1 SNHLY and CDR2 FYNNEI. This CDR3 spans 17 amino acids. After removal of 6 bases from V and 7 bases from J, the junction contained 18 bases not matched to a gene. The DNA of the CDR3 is TGTGCCAGCAGCCCCACAAGTGAGACTAGCGGAGTCAGGACCCAGTACTTC. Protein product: CASSPTSETSGVRTQYF.

CDR3 sequence: CASSLGPLNSPLHF. The CDR3 DNA sequence: TGTGCCAGCAGCCTCGGACCGCTCAATTCACCCCTCCACTTT. The genes are TRBV7-2 and TRBJ1-6; D not resolved. The CDR3 contains 14 residues. V dropped 5 bases and J dropped 7 bases, with 12 bases sitting between them. Looked up from germline, CDR1 is SGHTA and CDR2 is FQGNSA.

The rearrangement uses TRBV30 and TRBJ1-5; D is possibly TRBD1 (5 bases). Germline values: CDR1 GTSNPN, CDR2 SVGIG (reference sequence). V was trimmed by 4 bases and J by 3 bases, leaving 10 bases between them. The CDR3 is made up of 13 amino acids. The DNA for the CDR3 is TGTGCCTGGACGAGACAGCCCAATCAGCCCCAGCATTTT. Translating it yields CAWTRQPNQPQHF.

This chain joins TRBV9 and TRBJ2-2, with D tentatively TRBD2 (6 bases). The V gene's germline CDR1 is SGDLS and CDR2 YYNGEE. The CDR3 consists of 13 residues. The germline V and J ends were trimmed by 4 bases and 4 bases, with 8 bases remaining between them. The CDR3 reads CASSPGGTGELFF. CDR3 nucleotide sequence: TGTGCCAGCAGCCCCGGGGGCACCGGGGAGCTGTTTTTT.

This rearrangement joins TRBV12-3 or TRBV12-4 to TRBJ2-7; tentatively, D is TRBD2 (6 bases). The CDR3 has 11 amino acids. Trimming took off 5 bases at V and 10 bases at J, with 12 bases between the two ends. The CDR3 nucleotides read TGTGCCAGCAGTCAGACTAGTTTCCAGTACTTC. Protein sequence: CASSQTSFQYF.

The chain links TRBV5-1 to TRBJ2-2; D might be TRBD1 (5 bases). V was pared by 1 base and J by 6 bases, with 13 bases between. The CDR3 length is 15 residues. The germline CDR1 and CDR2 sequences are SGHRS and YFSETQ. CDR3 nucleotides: TGCGCCAGCAGCTTGAATCGGCAGGGCGCCGGGGAGCTGTTTTTT. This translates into CASSLNRQGAGELFF.

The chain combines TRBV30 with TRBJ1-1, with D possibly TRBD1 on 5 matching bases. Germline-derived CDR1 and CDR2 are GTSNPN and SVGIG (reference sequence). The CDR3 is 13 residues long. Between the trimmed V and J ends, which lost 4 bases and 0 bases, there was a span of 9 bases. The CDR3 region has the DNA TGTGCCTGGACTCAGGGATTGAACACTGAAGCTTTCTTT. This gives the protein CAWTQGLNTEAFF.

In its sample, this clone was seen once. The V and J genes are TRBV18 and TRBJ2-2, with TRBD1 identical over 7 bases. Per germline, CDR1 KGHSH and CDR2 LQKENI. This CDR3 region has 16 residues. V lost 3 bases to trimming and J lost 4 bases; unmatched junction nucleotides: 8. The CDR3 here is CASSPRNSGGTGELFF. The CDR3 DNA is TGTGCCAGCTCACCTCGGAATTCAGGGGGCACCGGGGAGCTGTTTTTT. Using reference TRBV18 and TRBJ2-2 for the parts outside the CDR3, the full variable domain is NAGVMQNPRHLVRRRGQEARLRCSPMKGHSHVYWYRQLPEEGLKFMVYLQKENIIDESGMPKERFSAEFPKEGPSILRIQQVVRGDSAAYFCASSPRNSGGTGELFFGEGSRLTVL.

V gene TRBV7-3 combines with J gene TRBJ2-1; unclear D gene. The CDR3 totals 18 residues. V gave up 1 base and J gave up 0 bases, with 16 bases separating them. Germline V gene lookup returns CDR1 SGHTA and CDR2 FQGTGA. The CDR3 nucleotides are TGTGCCAGCAGCTTAAGGACGTTACAACAGAGCTCCTACAATGAGCAGTTCTTC. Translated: CASSLRTLQQSSYNEQFF.

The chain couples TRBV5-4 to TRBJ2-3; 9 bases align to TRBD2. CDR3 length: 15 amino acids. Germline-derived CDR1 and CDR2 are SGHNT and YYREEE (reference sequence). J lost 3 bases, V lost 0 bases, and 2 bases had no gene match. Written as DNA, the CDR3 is TGTGCCAGCAGCTTGGGACTAGCGGTAACAGATACGCAGTATTTT. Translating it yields CASSLGLAVTDTQYF.

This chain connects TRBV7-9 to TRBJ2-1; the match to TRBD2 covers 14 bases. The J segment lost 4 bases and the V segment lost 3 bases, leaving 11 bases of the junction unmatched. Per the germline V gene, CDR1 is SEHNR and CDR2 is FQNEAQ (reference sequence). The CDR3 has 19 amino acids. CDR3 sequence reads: CASSFGRLAGGPRYNEQFF. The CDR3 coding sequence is TGTGCCAGCAGCTTCGGACGACTAGCGGGAGGGCCAAGGTACAATGAGCAGTTCTTC.

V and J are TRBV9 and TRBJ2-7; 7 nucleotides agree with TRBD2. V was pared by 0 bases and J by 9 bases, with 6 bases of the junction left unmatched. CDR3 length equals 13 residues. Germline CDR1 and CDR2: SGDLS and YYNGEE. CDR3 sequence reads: CASSVAGTGGQYF. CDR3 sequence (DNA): TGTGCCAGCAGCGTAGCCGGTACGGGGGGGCAGTACTTC.

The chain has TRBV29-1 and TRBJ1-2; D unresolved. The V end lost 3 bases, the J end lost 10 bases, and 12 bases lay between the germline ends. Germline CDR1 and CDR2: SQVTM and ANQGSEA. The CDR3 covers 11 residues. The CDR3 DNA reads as TGCAGCGTTGACGGCGACGGCCCCTACACCTTC. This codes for CSVDGDGPYTF.

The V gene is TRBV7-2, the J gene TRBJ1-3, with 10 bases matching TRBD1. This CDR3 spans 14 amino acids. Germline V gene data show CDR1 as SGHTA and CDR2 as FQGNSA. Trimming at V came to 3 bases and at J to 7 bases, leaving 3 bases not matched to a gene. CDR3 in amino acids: CASSLGQGRNTIYF. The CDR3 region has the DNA TGTGCCAGCAGCTTGGGACAGGGGAGGAACACCATATATTTT.

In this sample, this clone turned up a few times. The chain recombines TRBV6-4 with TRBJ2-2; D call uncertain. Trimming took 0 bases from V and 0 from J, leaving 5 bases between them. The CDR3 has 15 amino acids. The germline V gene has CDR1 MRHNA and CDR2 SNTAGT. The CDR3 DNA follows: TGTGCCAGCAGTGACTCCGAGTCGAACACCGGGGAGCTGTTTTTT. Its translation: CASSDSESNTGELFF.

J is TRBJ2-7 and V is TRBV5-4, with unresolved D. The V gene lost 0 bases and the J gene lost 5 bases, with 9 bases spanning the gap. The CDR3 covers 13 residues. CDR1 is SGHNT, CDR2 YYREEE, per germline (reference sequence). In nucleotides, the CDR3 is TGTGCCAGCAGCTTGGCCCTACAGAACGAGCAGTACTTC. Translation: CASSLALQNEQYF.

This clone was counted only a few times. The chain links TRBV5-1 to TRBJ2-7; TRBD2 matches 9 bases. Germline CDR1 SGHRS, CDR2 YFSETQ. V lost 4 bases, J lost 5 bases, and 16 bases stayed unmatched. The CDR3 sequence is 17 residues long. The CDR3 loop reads CASSRIAGEGRGDEQYF. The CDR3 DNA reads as TGCGCCAGCAGCCGAATAGCGGGAGAGGGACGAGGGGACGAGCAGTACTTC.

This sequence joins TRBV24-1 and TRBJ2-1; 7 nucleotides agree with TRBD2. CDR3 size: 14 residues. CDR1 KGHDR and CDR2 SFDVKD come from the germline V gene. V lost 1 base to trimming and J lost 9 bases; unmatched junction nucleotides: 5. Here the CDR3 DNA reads TGTGCCACCAGTGATTTAGGCGGGAGTGCTGAGCAGTTCTTC. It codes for CATSDLGGSAEQFF.

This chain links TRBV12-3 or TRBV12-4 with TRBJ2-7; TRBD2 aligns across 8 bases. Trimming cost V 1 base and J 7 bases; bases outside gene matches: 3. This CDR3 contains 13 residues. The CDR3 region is CASSLGLAGEQYF. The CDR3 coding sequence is TGTGCCAGCAGTTTAGGCCTAGCGGGTGAGCAGTACTTC.

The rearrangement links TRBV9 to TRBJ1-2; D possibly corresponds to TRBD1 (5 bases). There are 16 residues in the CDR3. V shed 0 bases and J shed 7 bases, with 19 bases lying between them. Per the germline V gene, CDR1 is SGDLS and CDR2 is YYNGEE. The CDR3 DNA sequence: TGTGCCAGCAGCGTAGGTGGCAGCCCCTCCGGGGGTGGCTACACCTTC. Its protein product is CASSVGGSPSGGGYTF.

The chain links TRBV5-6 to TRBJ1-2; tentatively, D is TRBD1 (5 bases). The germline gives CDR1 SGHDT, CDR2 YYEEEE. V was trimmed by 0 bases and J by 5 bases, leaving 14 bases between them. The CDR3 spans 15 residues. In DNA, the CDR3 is TGTGCCAGCAGCTTGGCAGGGAGGGGATTATATGGCTACACCTTC. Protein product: CASSLAGRGLYGYTF.

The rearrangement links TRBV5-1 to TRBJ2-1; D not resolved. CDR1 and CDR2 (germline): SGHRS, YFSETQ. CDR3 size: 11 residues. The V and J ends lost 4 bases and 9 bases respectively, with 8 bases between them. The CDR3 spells CASSLGPEQFF. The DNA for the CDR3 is TGCGCCAGCAGCCTAGGTCCTGAGCAGTTCTTC.

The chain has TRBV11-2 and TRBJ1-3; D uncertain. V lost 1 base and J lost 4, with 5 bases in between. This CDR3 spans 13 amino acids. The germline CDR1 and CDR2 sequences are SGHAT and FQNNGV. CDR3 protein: CASSLAIGNTIYF. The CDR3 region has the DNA TGTGCCAGCAGCTTAGCCATAGGAAACACCATATATTTT.

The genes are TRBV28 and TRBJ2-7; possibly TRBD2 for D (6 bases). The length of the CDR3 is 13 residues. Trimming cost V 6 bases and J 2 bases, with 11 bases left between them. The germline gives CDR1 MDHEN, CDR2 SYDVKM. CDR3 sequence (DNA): TGTGCCAGCAGGGAGGGCCAAACCTACGAGCAGTACTTC. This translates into CASREGQTYEQYF.